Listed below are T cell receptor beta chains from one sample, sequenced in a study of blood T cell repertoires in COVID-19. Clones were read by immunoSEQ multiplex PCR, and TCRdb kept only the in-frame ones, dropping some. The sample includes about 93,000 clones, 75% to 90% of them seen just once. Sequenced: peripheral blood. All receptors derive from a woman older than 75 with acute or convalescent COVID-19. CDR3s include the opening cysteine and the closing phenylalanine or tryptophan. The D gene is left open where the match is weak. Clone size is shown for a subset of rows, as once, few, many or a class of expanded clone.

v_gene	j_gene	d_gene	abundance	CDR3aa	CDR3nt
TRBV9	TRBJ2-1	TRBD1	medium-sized	CASSAEGQSANEQFF	TGTGCCAGCAGCGCCGAGGGACAGTCGGCGAATGAGCAGTTCTTC
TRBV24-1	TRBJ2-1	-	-	CATSETGRRYNEQFF	TGTGCCACCAGTGAAACAGGCCGACGATACAATGAGCAGTTCTTC
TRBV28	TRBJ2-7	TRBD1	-	CASSYGTAYEQYF	TGTGCCAGCAGTTACGGGACAGCCTACGAGCAGTACTTC
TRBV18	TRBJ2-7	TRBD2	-	CASSRQLISGGRSREQYF	TGTGCCAGCTCACGCCAGTTAATTAGCGGGGGCCGATCTAGAGAGCAGTACTTC
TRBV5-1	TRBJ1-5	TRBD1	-	CASSDGTGYQPQHF	TGCGCCAGCAGCGATGGGACAGGGTATCAGCCCCAGCATTTT
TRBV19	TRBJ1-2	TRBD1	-	CASSMEGASYGYTF	TGTGCCAGTAGTATGGAGGGGGCTAGCTATGGCTACACCTTC
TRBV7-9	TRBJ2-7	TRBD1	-	CASSLWAGQGATREQYF	TGTGCCAGCAGCCTCTGGGCTGGACAGGGGGCGACACGGGAGCAGTACTTC
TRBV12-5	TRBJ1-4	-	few	CASGLRGNEKLFF	TGTGCTAGTGGTTTGCGAGGGAATGAAAAACTGTTTTTT
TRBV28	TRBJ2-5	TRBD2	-	CASSRRLAGRSRETQYF	TGTGCCAGCAGCCGAAGACTAGCGGGGCGGTCCCGGGAGACCCAGTACTTC
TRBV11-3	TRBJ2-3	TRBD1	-	CASSFDRGRRTDTQYF	TGTGCCAGCAGCTTCGACAGGGGGCGTAGAACAGATACGCAGTATTTT
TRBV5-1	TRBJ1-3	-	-	CASSARDNGRNTIYF	TGCGCCAGCAGCGCCCGGGACAATGGAAGAAACACCATATATTTT
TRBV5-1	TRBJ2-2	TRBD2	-	CASTPKAGDYTGELFF	TGCGCCAGCACCCCCAAAGCGGGGGACTACACCGGGGAGCTGTTTTTT
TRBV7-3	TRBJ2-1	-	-	CASSLIPGPGGGPYNEQFF	TGTGCCAGCAGCTTAATCCCCGGGCCGGGGGGCGGACCATACAATGAGCAGTTCTTC
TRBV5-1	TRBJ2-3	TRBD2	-	CASSSLAVGTDTQYF	TGCGCCAGCAGCTCACTAGCGGTGGGCACAGATACGCAGTATTTT
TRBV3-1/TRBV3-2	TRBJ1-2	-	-	CASSPGHLNYGYTF	TGTGCCAGCAGTCCGGGACACCTTAACTATGGCTACACCTTC
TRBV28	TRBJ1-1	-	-	CASGVWNPEAFF	TGTGCCAGCGGAGTCTGGAACCCTGAAGCTTTCTTT
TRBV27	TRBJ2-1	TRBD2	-	CATTLAGGSYNEQFF	TGTGCCACTACTCTAGCGGGGGGGTCCTACAATGAGCAGTTCTTC
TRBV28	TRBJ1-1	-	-	CASRGGGGFFGEAFF	TGTGCCAGCAGGGGTGGGGGCGGATTTTTTGGTGAAGCTTTCTTT
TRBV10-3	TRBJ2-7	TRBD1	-	CAISAGQGSEQYF	TGTGCCATCAGTGCCGGACAGGGGAGCGAGCAGTACTTC
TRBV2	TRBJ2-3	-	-	CASSAIQDTQYF	TGTGCCAGCAGTGCAATTCAGGATACGCAGTATTTT
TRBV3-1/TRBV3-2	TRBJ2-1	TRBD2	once	CASSRTSGGPWEQFF	TGTGCCAGCAGCCGGACTAGCGGGGGGCCGTGGGAGCAGTTCTTC
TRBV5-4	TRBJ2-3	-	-	CASSAPLLARGADTQYF	TGTGCCAGCAGCGCTCCCCTATTAGCGAGAGGCGCAGATACGCAGTATTTT
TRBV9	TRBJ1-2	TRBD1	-	CASSTFDRAHGYTF	TGTGCCAGCAGCACATTCGACAGGGCGCATGGCTACACCTTC
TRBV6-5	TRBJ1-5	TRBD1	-	CASSLTGPQPQHF	TGTGCCAGCAGCCTGACAGGGCCTCAGCCCCAGCATTTT
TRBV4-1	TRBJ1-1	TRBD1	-	CASSQGDRVTEAFF	TGCGCCAGCAGCCAAGGGGACAGGGTCACTGAAGCTTTCTTT
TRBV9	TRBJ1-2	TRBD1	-	CASSADPGTGGSRGYTF	TGTGCCAGCAGCGCCGATCCCGGGACAGGGGGCTCGCGTGGCTACACCTTC
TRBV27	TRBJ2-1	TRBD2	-	CASSLQASGGAFYNEQFF	TGTGCCAGCAGTTTACAAGCTAGCGGGGGGGCTTTTTACAATGAGCAGTTCTTC
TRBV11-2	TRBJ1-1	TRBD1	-	CASSQRTGRSSDTEAFF	TGTGCCAGCAGCCAACGGACAGGGCGGTCTTCGGACACTGAAGCTTTCTTT
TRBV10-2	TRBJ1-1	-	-	CASGEGGNTEAFF	TGCGCCAGTGGGGAGGGTGGGAACACTGAAGCTTTCTTT
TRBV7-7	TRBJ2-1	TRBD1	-	CASSPGQYNEQFF	TGTGCTAGCAGCCCGGGACAGTACAATGAGCAGTTCTTC
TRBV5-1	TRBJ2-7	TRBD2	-	CASSPIAGGPVEQYF	TGCGCCAGCAGTCCAATAGCGGGGGGGCCGGTCGAGCAGTACTTC
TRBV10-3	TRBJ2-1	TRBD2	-	CAIRASGAYNEQFF	TGTGCCATCAGGGCGAGCGGGGCTTACAATGAGCAGTTCTTC
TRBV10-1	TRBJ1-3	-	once	CASSPAVRAAGNTIYF	TGCGCCAGCAGTCCGGCGGTCCGCGCAGCTGGAAACACCATATATTTT
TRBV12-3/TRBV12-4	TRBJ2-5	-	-	CASSLGRGETQYF	TGTGCCAGCAGTTTGGGGCGGGGAGAGACCCAGTACTTC
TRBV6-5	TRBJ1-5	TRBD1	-	CASSTTGGAGQPQHF	TGTGCCAGCAGTACAACAGGGGGCGCGGGTCAGCCCCAGCATTTT
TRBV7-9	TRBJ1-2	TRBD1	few	CASTPDRGAYGYTF	TGTGCCAGCACACCGGACAGGGGGGCCTATGGCTACACCTTC
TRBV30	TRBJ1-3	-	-	CAWSTGSTGNTIYF	TGTGCCTGGAGTACAGGGTCAACTGGAAACACCATATATTTT
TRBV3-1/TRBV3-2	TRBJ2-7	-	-	CASSQVARKGNEQYF	TGTGCCAGCAGCCAAGTTGCCCGCAAGGGGAACGAGCAGTACTTC
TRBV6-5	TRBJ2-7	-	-	CASSYSSSGEQYF	TGTGCCAGCAGTTACTCGAGTTCGGGCGAGCAGTACTTC